The present T cell receptor beta chain was sequenced within a study of radiation and T cells in renal cell carcinoma. Points from the study as a whole: In blood, top tumor clones expanded by 2 weeks, shrinking by 4. Pretreatment tumor biopsies were lacking, so baseline clonotypes are unknown.

This CDR3 spans 14 amino acids. J gave up 8 bases and V 3 bases, and 8 bases lay outside the gene matches. This clone has a single count. Its antigen is undetermined. Time point indicated: baseline pretreatment blood. The sample's treatment: 15 Gy SBRT to primary tumor, nephrectomy 4 weeks later. Radiation-treated patients gave blood at baseline, week 2 and week 4. Repertoires were generated with immunoSEQ multiplex PCR, while TCRdb's copy carries only in-frame clones and drops some. The table has 150,000 or so clones, around nine tenths seen once. The chain couples TRBV5-3 to TRBJ1-2, with 9 bases lining up with TRBD1. TRBV5-3 is designated an ORF whose function remains uncertain. The source material was blood, sampled from a patient whose treatment included radiotherapy and nephrectomy. This sequence originates from a woman aged 45-65 years with renal cell carcinoma. CDR3 in amino acids: CARSSTGTGQGYTF. DNA of the CDR3: TGTGCCAGAAGCTCCACCGGGACAGGGCAGGGCTACACCTTC.